These 8 T cell receptor beta chains share one sample of origin, sequenced in a study of T cell clonotyping in hematopoietic cell transplantation. Method: immunoSEQ multiplex PCR; TCRdb's copy keeps in-frame clones and lacks some. The table records 15,000 to 20,000 clones, around 80% of them present only once. The sequencing input was peripheral blood mononuclear cells. The receptors come from a man aged 55-75 years in good health. Some clones in this sample may be carry-over from other donors' samples.

The chain recombines TRBV19 with TRBJ2-1; 10 positions match TRBD1. In germline, CDR1 is LNHDA, CDR2 SQIVND (reference sequence). CDR3 length: 18 amino acids. V lost 2 bases to trimming and J lost 7 bases; unmatched junction nucleotides: 14. The CDR3 spells CASSINFGETGGLNEQFF. The CDR3 nucleotides are TGTGCCAGTAGTATAAACTTTGGTGAGACAGGGGGCTTGAATGAGCAGTTCTTC.

This clone was counted between two and nine times. The J gene is TRBJ2-5, the V gene TRBV6-4; D is perhaps TRBD1 or TRBD2 (5 bases each). The CDR3 is 15 residues long. Trimming took 3 bases from V and 2 from J, leaving 13 bases between them. Germline assignment: CDR1 MRHNA and CDR2 SNTAGT. CDR3 region: CASSEGSGAQETQYF. CDR3 bases: TGTGCCAGCAGTGAGGGTTCCGGGGCACAAGAGACCCAGTACTTC.

The chain carries TRBV28 and TRBJ1-5; D remains ambiguous. V lost 8 bases and J lost 2, with 7 bases in between. Germline V gene lookup returns CDR1 MDHEN and CDR2 SYDVKM. There are 12 residues in the CDR3. The CDR3 protein is CASGRGNQPQHF. The CDR3 DNA follows: TGTGCCAGCGGTAGGGGCAATCAGCCCCAGCATTTT.

V is TRBV5-1 and J is TRBJ2-3; no reliable D call. The length of the CDR3 is 14 residues. V lost 3 bases and J 2 bases, leaving 10 bases between the germline ends. Germline V gene sequence: CDR1 SGHRS, CDR2 YFSETQ. The CDR3 nucleotides read TGCGCCAGCAGCTGGGCGACCTACACAGATACGCAGTATTTT. It encodes CASSWATYTDTQYF.

J is TRBJ1-3 and V is TRBV6-5; the D gene is possibly TRBD1 (5 bases). The CDR3 is 15 residues long. CDR1 and CDR2 from the germline V gene are MNHEY and SVGAGI. Trimming left V 7 bases short and J 0 bases short, with 13 bases between. CDR3 protein: CASTRAGYSGNTIYF. The CDR3 coding sequence is TGTGCCAGCACGAGAGCAGGGTACTCTGGAAACACCATATATTTT.

The sample holds one count of this clone. The V gene is TRBV7-7, the J gene TRBJ2-7; TRBD1 matches at 7 bases. CDR3 length equals 14 residues. Germline assignment: CDR1 SSHAT and CDR2 FNYEAQ (reference sequence). J gave up 3 bases and V 2 bases, and 4 bases lay outside the gene matches. The CDR3 coding sequence is TGTGCCAGCAGCTTAAACCGGGACAGCTACGAGCAGTACTTC. It codes for CASSLNRDSYEQYF.

In nucleotides, the CDR3 is TGTGCCAGCAGCTCCTTAGGCCTCAGGGAGCAGTACTTC. Translated: CASSSLGLREQYF. The chain joins TRBV7-2 to TRBJ2-7; D is uncertain. The ends were cut back, 4 bases at V and 7 bases at J, with 14 bases in the middle. The CDR3 length is 13 residues. Germline CDR1 reads SGHTA; CDR2 reads FQGNSA.

This chain connects TRBV29-1 to TRBJ1-5, with a possible D match to TRBD1 (5 bases). The CDR3 is 12 residues long. CDR1 SQVTM and CDR2 ANQGSEA come from the germline V gene. V was clipped by 7 bases and J by 7 bases, with 14 bases between them. CDR3: CSAMDWDQPQHF. CDR3 bases: TGCAGCGCTATGGACTGGGACCAGCCCCAGCATTTT. The whole variable domain, filled in from reference TRBV29-1 and TRBJ1-5, reads SAVISQKPSRDICQRGTSLTIQCQVDSQVTMMFWYRQQPGQSLTLIATANQGSEATYESGFVIDKFPISRPNLTFSTLTVSNMSPEDSSIYLCSAMDWDQPQHFGDGTRLSIL.